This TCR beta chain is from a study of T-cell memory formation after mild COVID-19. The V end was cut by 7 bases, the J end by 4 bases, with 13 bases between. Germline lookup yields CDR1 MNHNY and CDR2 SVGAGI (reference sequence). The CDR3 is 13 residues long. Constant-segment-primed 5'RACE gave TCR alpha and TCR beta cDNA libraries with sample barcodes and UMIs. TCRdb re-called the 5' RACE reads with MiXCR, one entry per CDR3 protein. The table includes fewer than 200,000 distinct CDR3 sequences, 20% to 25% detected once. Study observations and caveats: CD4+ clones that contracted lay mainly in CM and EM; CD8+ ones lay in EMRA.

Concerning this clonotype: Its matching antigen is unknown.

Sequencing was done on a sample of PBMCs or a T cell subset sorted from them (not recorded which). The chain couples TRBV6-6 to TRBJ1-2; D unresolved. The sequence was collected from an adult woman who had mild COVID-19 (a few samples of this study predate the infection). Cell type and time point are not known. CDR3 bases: TGTGCCAGCACCCTTGGAGACGGCTATGGCTACACCTTC. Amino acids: CASTLGDGYGYTF.